The 30 T cell receptor beta chains presented below share a single source sample, sequenced in a study of response to subunit inactivated influenza vaccine. TCRdb reprocessed the RT-PCR reads with MiXCR, giving one entry per CDR3 protein. Here the sample spans roughly 700,000 distinct CDR3 sequences, more than 11% being singletons. The sample in question was PBMCs from blood, obtained less than 15 days before vaccination. All receptors come from a man aged 50 to 60 who received an inactivated influenza vaccine.

This clonotype was detected only a few times. The chain has TRBV21-1 and TRBJ1-6; the tabulated D call, TRBD1, remains unverified against the DNA. TRBV21-1 is labeled a pseudogene. The CDR3 extends over 17 amino acids. The CDR3 loop is CASSFRTGGSYNSPLHF. The CDR3 DNA sequence: TGTGCCAGCAGCTTTCGGACAGGGGGGTCCTATAATTCACCCCTCCACTTT.

This clonotype appeared a few times. The CDR3 spells CASTWTASSYNEQFF. In nucleotides, the CDR3 is TGTGCCAGCACCTGGACGGCGAGCTCCTACAATGAGCAGTTCTTC. The V call is TRBV6-1, the J call TRBJ2-1, with unresolved D. V was cut by 7 bases and J by 0 bases, with 13 bases left in between. CDR1 is MNHNS and CDR2 is SASEGT in the germline V gene. The CDR3 is 15 amino acids.

The chain joins TRBV20-1 to TRBJ2-1; 10 nucleotides match TRBD2. Per the germline V gene, CDR1 is DFQATT and CDR2 is SNEGSKA (reference sequence). The CDR3 consists of 16 residues. Trimming cost V 3 bases and J 6 bases; bases outside gene matches: 11. CDR3 DNA sequence: TGCAGTGCTAGTCCCCGCGCCCTAGCGGGAGTCAATGAGCAGTTCTTC. Translation gives CSASPRALAGVNEQFF.

The CDR3 sequence is CASSSLTGPSSYEQYF. The CDR3 DNA sequence: TGTGCCAGCAGCTCACTAACCGGTCCCAGCTCCTACGAGCAGTACTTC. The chain uses TRBV7-6 and TRBJ2-7; D ambiguous. The CDR3 is 16 amino acids. CDR1 and CDR2 from the germline V gene are SGHVS and FNYEAQ. The V and J ends lost 4 bases and 0 bases respectively, with 16 bases between them. Based on the CDR3 plus reference TRBV7-6 and TRBJ2-7, the full variable domain is GAGVSQSPRYKVTKRGQDVALRCDPISGHVSLYWYRQALGQGPEFLTYFNYEAQQDKSGLPNDRFSAERPEGSISTLTIQRTEQRDSAMYRCASSSLTGPSSYEQYFGPGTRLTVT.

This clonotype was detected only a few times. The chain has TRBV7-9 and TRBJ2-7, with D perhaps TRBD1 or TRBD2 (5 bases each). The CDR3 length is 14 residues. The germline V gene has CDR1 SEHNR and CDR2 FQNEAQ (reference sequence). Trimming shortened V by 5 bases and J by 2 bases, and 13 bases separated the two germline ends. CDR3 loop: CASSPRDGAYEQYF. The CDR3 coding sequence is TGTGCCAGCAGCCCCCGGGACGGAGCCTACGAGCAGTACTTC.

J is TRBJ2-1 and V is TRBV7-3; D might be TRBD1 (5 bases). V gave up 1 base and J gave up 5 bases, with 9 bases separating them. The CDR3 contains 14 residues. CDR1 SGHTA and CDR2 FQGTGA come from the germline V gene. The CDR3 reads CASSLNQTDNEQFF. DNA of the CDR3: TGTGCCAGCAGCTTAAATCAGACAGACAATGAGCAGTTCTTC. Drawing the rest from reference TRBV7-3 and TRBJ2-1, the complete variable domain is GAGVSQTPSNKVTEKGKYVELRCDPISGHTALYWYRQSLGQGPEFLIYFQGTGAADDSGLPNDRFFAVRPEGSVSTLKIQRTERGDSAVYLCASSLNQTDNEQFFGPGTRLTVL.

This clonotype turned up a few times. V is TRBV12-3 or TRBV12-4 and J is TRBJ2-1; TRBD2 agrees at 8 bases. This CDR3 spans 11 amino acids. V lost 5 bases and J lost 13; bases outside the gene matches: 4. CDR3 DNA sequence: TGTGCCAGCAGTGCCGGGGGGGGTCAGTTCTTC. Protein product: CASSAGGGQFF.

The sample holds a few counts of this clonotype. This chain connects TRBV20-1 to TRBJ2-5; 10 bases match TRBD2. This CDR3 has 15 amino acids. Germline loops: CDR1 DFQATT, CDR2 SNEGSKA (reference sequence). V lost 2 bases, J lost 5 bases, and 8 bases stayed unmatched. In DNA form, the CDR3 reads TGCAGTGCTAGAAATGGGGGACTAGCGAATGAGACCCAGTACTTC. This sequence encodes CSARNGGLANETQYF.

This clonotype was detected a few times. The CDR3 nucleotides are TGCAGTGCTAGTAGACAGCTCGCGACAGGGTGGACCTACGAGCAGTACTTC. Translation gives CSASRQLATGWTYEQYF. The chain links TRBV20-1 to TRBJ2-7, with 7 bases lining up with TRBD1. The CDR3 extends over 17 amino acids. V was clipped by 3 bases and J by 2 bases; unmatched bases: 16. CDR1 and CDR2 (germline): DFQATT, SNEGSKA (reference sequence).

The chain couples TRBV24-1 to TRBJ2-3; no reliable D call. The CDR3 spans 14 residues. V lost 2 bases and J 2 bases, leaving 7 bases between the germline ends. Germline V gene data show CDR1 as KGHDR and CDR2 as SFDVKD. CDR3 in amino acids: CATSDYGNTDTQYF. CDR3 DNA sequence: TGTGCCACCAGTGATTATGGGAACACAGATACGCAGTATTTT.

The chain couples TRBV30 to TRBJ2-1; 7 positions agree with TRBD2. The CDR3 is 15 residues long. CDR1 is GTSNPN and CDR2 is SVGIG in the germline V gene (reference sequence). J lost 3 bases, V lost 1 base, and 6 bases had no gene match. The CDR3 is CAWSEGTGGYNEQFF. The DNA for the CDR3 is TGTGCCTGGAGTGAAGGAACGGGAGGCTACAATGAGCAGTTCTTC.

The chain employs TRBV27 and TRBJ2-7; D is ambiguous. Trimming stripped 8 bases from V and 4 bases from J, with 12 bases between. Germline V gene data show CDR1 as MNHEY and CDR2 as SMNVEV (reference sequence). This CDR3 has 12 residues. The CDR3 reads CASRAVGYEQYF. CDR3 bases: TGTGCCAGCCGGGCAGTAGGGTACGAGCAGTACTTC.

The chain combines TRBV4-1 with TRBJ2-1, with D tentatively TRBD1 (5 bases). The CDR3 extends over 13 amino acids. From germline, CDR1 is MGHRA and CDR2 YSYEKL. V lost 1 base to trimming and J lost 9 bases, with 10 bases between them. CDR3 in amino acids: CASSQVQVFEQFF. DNA of the CDR3: TGCGCCAGCAGCCAAGTACAGGTTTTTGAGCAGTTCTTC.

The V call is TRBV10-3, the J call TRBJ1-2; D is perhaps TRBD1 (5 bases). The germline V and J ends were trimmed by 2 bases and 4 bases, with 11 bases remaining between them. This CDR3 is 14 amino acids long. The V gene's germline CDR1 is ENHRY and CDR2 SYGVKD. CDR3 bases: TGTGCCATCAGTGAGGGTAGGGACTCCTATGGCTACACCTTC. Residues: CAISEGRDSYGYTF.

This chain links TRBV29-1 with TRBJ1-1; 8 bases map to TRBD1. This CDR3 region has 12 residues. Germline values: CDR1 SQVTM, CDR2 ANQGSEA. The V and J ends lost 7 bases and 1 base, in that order; junction bases with no gene match: 2. The DNA of the CDR3 is TGCAGCGGGGGGACAGGGAACACTGAAGCTTTCTTT. Protein sequence: CSGGTGNTEAFF. Full variable domain (missing parts from reference TRBV29-1 and TRBJ1-1): SAVISQKPSRDICQRGTSLTIQCQVDSQVTMMFWYRQQPGQSLTLIATANQGSEATYESGFVIDKFPISRPNLTFSTLTVSNMSPEDSSIYLCSGGTGNTEAFFGQGTRLTVV.

This clonotype has only one observation. The CDR3 loop reads CASSWTDRQGYGYTF. For the CDR3, the DNA is TGCGCCAGCAGCTGGACTGACAGGCAGGGGTATGGCTACACCTTC. The chain employs TRBV5-1 and TRBJ1-2, with D perhaps TRBD1 (6 bases). The V gene lost 3 bases and the J gene lost 5 bases, with 17 bases spanning the gap. Per germline, CDR1 SGHRS and CDR2 YFSETQ. The length of the CDR3 is 15 residues. The whole variable domain, filled in from reference TRBV5-1 and TRBJ1-2, reads KAGVTQTPRYLIKTRGQQVTLSCSPISGHRSVSWYQQTPGQGLQFLFEYFSETQRNKGNFPGRFSGRQFSNSRSEMNVSTLELGDSALYLCASSWTDRQGYGYTFGSGTRLTVV.

This clonotype was observed a few times. J is TRBJ2-5 and V is TRBV12-3 or TRBV12-4, with a tentative D call TRBD2 (5 bases). Trimming stripped 6 bases from V and 5 bases from J, with 19 bases between. This CDR3 has 15 amino acids. The CDR3 loop reads CASSPGVAPLETQYF. CDR3 coding DNA: TGTGCCAGCAGCCCCGGCGTAGCGCCCTTGGAGACCCAGTACTTC.

This chain joins TRBV5-1 and TRBJ2-1, with D tentatively TRBD1 (5 bases). CDR3 size: 13 residues. From germline, CDR1 is SGHRS and CDR2 YFSETQ. V dropped 0 bases and J dropped 7 bases, with 8 bases sitting between them. The CDR3 protein is CASSLGDSNEQFF. As DNA, the CDR3 is TGCGCCAGCAGCTTGGGAGACAGTAATGAGCAGTTCTTC.

The chain carries TRBV28 and TRBJ1-6; D uncertain. Germline lookup yields CDR1 MDHEN and CDR2 SYDVKM. The germline V and J ends were trimmed by 6 bases and 5 bases, with 8 bases remaining between them. This CDR3 spans 13 amino acids. As DNA, the CDR3 is TGTGCCAGCAGGACTCAGGATAATTCACCCCTCCACTTT. Encoded protein: CASRTQDNSPLHF.

This clonotype was observed at least ten times. This rearrangement joins TRBV3-1 to TRBJ2-7; D remains ambiguous. There are 11 residues in the CDR3. From germline, CDR1 is LGHDT and CDR2 YNNKEL (reference sequence). Between the trimmed V and J ends, which lost 2 bases and 3 bases, there was a span of 2 bases. The CDR3: CASSQNYEQYF. The CDR3 DNA reads TGTGCCAGCAGCCAAAACTACGAGCAGTACTTC.

The V gene is TRBV7-9, the J gene TRBJ2-5, with D possibly TRBD1 on 5 matching bases. Germline V gives CDR1 SEHNR, CDR2 FQNEAQ (reference sequence). The V and J ends lost 4 bases and 3 bases respectively, with 12 bases between them. The CDR3 runs to 14 residues. CDR3 in amino acids: CASSSLPGKETQYF. The CDR3 nucleotides read TGTGCCAGCAGCTCCCTACCAGGGAAAGAGACCCAGTACTTC.

This clonotype turned up a few times. The V and J genes are TRBV7-2 and TRBJ2-7; 7 nucleotides align to TRBD2. This CDR3 has 15 amino acids. V trimming: 4 bases; J trimming: 1 base; junction bases outside the gene matches: 7. Germline V CDR1 and CDR2: SGHTA, FQGNSA. This chain's CDR3 is CASSSRTSRSYEQYF. The CDR3 bases are TGTGCCAGCAGCTCCCGGACTAGTCGTTCCTACGAGCAGTACTTC.

In this sample, this clonotype turned up many times. The V and J genes are TRBV28 and TRBJ2-1, with D perhaps given as TRBD1 or TRBD2 (7 bases each). There are 17 residues in the CDR3. CDR1 and CDR2 from the germline V gene are MDHEN and SYDVKM. Trimming took off 3 bases at V and 8 bases at J, with 23 bases between the two ends. The CDR3 DNA reads as TGTGCCAGCAGTTTGCACAATTCAGGGGGGGGGCGCCATGAGCAGTTCTTC. Amino acid sequence: CASSLHNSGGGRHEQFF.

This clonotype was counted between two and nine times. The chain recombines TRBV7-9 with TRBJ1-2; a weak D match, TRBD1 (5 bases). This CDR3 is 13 amino acids long. The germline CDR1 and CDR2 sequences are SEHNR and FQNEAQ (reference sequence). Trimming took 4 bases from V and 8 from J, leaving 14 bases between them. The CDR3 DNA reads as TGTGCCAGCAGCTCAAACAGGCTGTTGGGCTACACCTTC. Translation gives CASSSNRLLGYTF.

In this sample, this clonotype turned up many times. This chain joins TRBV20-1 and TRBJ2-3, with D perhaps TRBD2 (6 bases). Germline V gene lookup returns CDR1 DFQATT and CDR2 SNEGSKA (reference sequence). The CDR3 extends over 15 amino acids. Deletions cut 0 bases from V and 4 bases from J, with 14 bases between. DNA of the CDR3: TGCAGTGCTAGAGATCGGGGCGCGGGGTCAGATACGCAGTATTTT. Amino acids: CSARDRGAGSDTQYF.

The chain has TRBV4-3 and TRBJ2-7; 7 bases map to TRBD2. The CDR3 contains 16 residues. The germline V gene encodes CDR1 LGHNA and CDR2 YSLEER. V lost 4 bases to trimming and J lost 1 base; unmatched junction nucleotides: 10. This CDR3 is CASSREWGGKSYEQYF. The CDR3 region has the DNA TGCGCCAGCAGCCGCGAGTGGGGGGGTAAGTCCTACGAGCAGTACTTC.

The chain joins TRBV5-6 to TRBJ1-2, with 10 bases matching TRBD1. This CDR3 region has 15 residues. The germline V gene encodes CDR1 SGHDT and CDR2 YYEEEE. The V gene end was trimmed by 4 bases and the J gene end by 4 bases; junction bases not matched to a gene: 7. Written as DNA, the CDR3 is TGTGCCAGCAGCCGGAAAGACAGGGGGCCCTATGGCTACACCTTC. Translation gives CASSRKDRGPYGYTF.

The DNA of the CDR3 is TGTGCCTGGAGCCATTCGGTCCCTGGGGCCAACGTCCTGACTTTC. The encoded protein is CAWSHSVPGANVLTF. The V gene is TRBV30, the J gene TRBJ2-6; no firm D call. Germline CDR1 and CDR2: GTSNPN and SVGIG (reference sequence). The CDR3 is 15 residues long. Trimming left V 3 bases short and J 2 bases short, with 11 bases between.

The gene calls are TRBV10-3 and TRBJ1-2; 7 bases are shared with TRBD1. CDR3 size: 15 residues. CDR1 ENHRY and CDR2 SYGVKD come from the germline V gene. V was pared by 3 bases and J by 5 bases, with 9 bases of the junction left unmatched. CDR3 in DNA: TGTGCCATCAGTGACGGGAACAGGGGTCTTTATGGCTACACCTTC. This gives the protein CAISDGNRGLYGYTF.

J is TRBJ1-5 and V is TRBV2; 9 bases agree with TRBD1. CDR1 is SNHLY and CDR2 is FYNNEI in the germline V gene. There are 17 residues in the CDR3. V gave up 6 bases and J gave up 2 bases; unmatched junction bases: 11. The CDR3 nucleotides are TGTGCCAGCAGGGGCGGGACAGGGCAAAATCGCAATCAGCCCCAGCATTTT. Translated: CASRGGTGQNRNQPQHF.